The source of this TCR beta chain is a study of shared clonotypes between healthy human individuals. As for this clone: The antigen is undetermined.

Whole-study results and caveats: Naive subsets tended to show greater estimated richness than memory subsets. Researchers sampled only blood; tissue repertoires likely differ.

Deep-level running was used for the assay. Replicate PCRs from sorted subsets contained about 200 ng DNA, which is around 30,000 T cell genomes. Data came from immunoSEQ multiplex PCR; TCRdb stores just in-frame clones and leaves some out. There are about 1.5 million clones in the sample; 95% to 99% occur only once, and about 0.45% lies in the top ten. CDR1 and CDR2 (germline): MNHNS, SASEGT. Trimming shortened V by 1 base and J by 3 bases, and 10 bases separated the two germline ends. The length of the CDR3 is 14 residues. The V call is TRBV6-1, the J call TRBJ2-7, with D tentatively TRBD1 or TRBD2 (5 bases each). The sequenced sample was naive CD4+ T cells sorted from blood. Noted subset: CD45RA+ positively selected. The sequence was obtained from a man aged 25 to 40 in good health. The DNA of the CDR3 is TGTGCCAGCAGTGAAGGGGGACCCCGCTACGAGCAGTACTTC. Amino acids: CASSEGGPRYEQYF.